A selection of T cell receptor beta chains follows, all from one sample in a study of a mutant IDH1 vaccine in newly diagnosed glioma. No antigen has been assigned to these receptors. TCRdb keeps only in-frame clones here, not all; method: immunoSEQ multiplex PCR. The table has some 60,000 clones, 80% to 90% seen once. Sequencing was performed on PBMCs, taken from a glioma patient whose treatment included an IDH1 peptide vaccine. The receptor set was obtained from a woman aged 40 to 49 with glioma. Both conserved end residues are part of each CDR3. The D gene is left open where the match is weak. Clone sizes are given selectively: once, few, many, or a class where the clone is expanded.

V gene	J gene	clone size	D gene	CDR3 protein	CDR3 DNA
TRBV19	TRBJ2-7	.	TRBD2	CASSIGGSDLNYEQYF	TGTGCCAGTAGTATTGGCGGGAGCGACCTAAACTACGAGCAGTACTTC
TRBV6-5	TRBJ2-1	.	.	CASNPLGGRWNEQFF	TGTGCCAGCAATCCCCTGGGGGGTAGATGGAATGAGCAGTTCTTC
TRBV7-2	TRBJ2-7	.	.	CASSLWQSYEQYF	TGTGCCAGCAGCTTATGGCAGTCCTACGAGCAGTACTTC
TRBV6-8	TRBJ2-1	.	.	CASSKLKAAGYNEQFF	TGTGCCAGCAGTAAACTCAAAGCGGCGGGGTACAATGAGCAGTTCTTC
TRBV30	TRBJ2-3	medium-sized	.	CAWTPATGGGTQYF	TGTGCCTGGACCCCGGCAACCGGGGGAGGTACGCAGTATTTT
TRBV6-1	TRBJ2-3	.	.	CASIGLALTTDTQYF	TGTGCCAGCATCGGTCTAGCGCTAACTACAGATACGCAGTATTTT
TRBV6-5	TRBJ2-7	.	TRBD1	CASSSPPTGGYEQYF	TGTGCCAGCAGTTCTCCTCCGACAGGGGGCTACGAGCAGTACTTC
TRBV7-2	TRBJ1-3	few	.	CASSLAGGSGNTIYF	TGTGCCAGCAGCTTAGCCGGGGGCTCTGGAAACACCATATATTTT
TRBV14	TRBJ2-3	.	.	CASSHLARSTDTQYF	TGTGCCAGCAGCCACTTAGCGCGGAGCACAGATACGCAGTATTTT
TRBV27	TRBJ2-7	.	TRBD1	CASSLVGDSYEQYF	TGTGCCAGCAGTTTAGTCGGGGACAGCTACGAGCAGTACTTC
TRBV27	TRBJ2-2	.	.	CASSSRNLNTGELFF	TGTGCCAGCAGTTCACGGAACCTGAACACCGGGGAGCTGTTTTTT
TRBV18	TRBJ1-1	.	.	CASSPLGLQGLNTEAFF	TGTGCCAGCTCACCACTCGGGCTACAGGGCCTGAACACTGAAGCTTTCTTT
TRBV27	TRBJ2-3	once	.	CASSLWSTDTQYF	TGTGCCAGCAGCCTGTGGAGCACAGATACGCAGTATTTT
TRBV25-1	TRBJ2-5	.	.	CASSEYETETQYF	TGTGCCAGCAGTGAATATGAGACAGAGACCCAGTACTTC
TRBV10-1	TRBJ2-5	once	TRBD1	CASSGSWDSTREAQYF	TGCGCCAGCAGTGGGTCTTGGGACAGTACAAGAGAGGCCCAGTACTTC
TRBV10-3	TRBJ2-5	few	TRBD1	CAISEGRKDRAETQYF	TGTGCCATCAGTGAGGGTCGAAAGGACAGGGCGGAGACCCAGTACTTC
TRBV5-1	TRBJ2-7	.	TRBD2	CASSLEPASGSPYF	TGCGCCAGCAGCTTGGAACCGGCTAGCGGGAGTCCGTACTTC
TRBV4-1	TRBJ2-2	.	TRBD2	CASSPGTSQNTGELFF	TGCGCCAGCAGCCCCGGGACTAGCCAAAACACCGGGGAGCTGTTTTTT
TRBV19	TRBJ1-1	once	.	CASSMDGGLPNTEAFF	TGTGCCAGTAGTATGGACGGTGGGCTCCCAAACACTGAAGCTTTCTTT
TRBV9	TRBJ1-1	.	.	CASSRWNTEAFF	TGTGCCAGCAGCCGCTGGAACACTGAAGCTTTCTTT
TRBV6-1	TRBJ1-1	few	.	CASSESENTEAFF	TGTGCCAGCAGTGAATCGGAGAACACTGAAGCTTTCTTT
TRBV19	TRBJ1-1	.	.	CASSNIQGGFVTEAFF	TGTGCCAGTAGTAATATACAGGGCGGATTTGTCACTGAAGCTTTCTTT
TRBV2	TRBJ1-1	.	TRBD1	CASRDGTGNTEAFF	TGTGCCAGCAGGGACGGGACAGGGAACACTGAAGCTTTCTTT
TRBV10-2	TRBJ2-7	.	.	CASSEPGQGLPYEQYF	TGCGCCAGCAGTGAGCCTGGGCAGGGGCTCCCCTACGAGCAGTACTTC
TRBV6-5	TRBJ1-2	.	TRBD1	CASSYAAGGKGYGYTF	TGTGCCAGCAGTTACGCCGCAGGGGGGAAGGGGTATGGCTACACCTTC
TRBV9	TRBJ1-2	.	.	CASSVGQIYGYTF	TGTGCCAGCAGCGTAGGGCAGATCTATGGCTACACCTTC
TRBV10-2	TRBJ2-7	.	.	CASSEHRGSYEQYF	TGCGCCAGCAGTGAGCATAGGGGGTCCTACGAGCAGTACTTC
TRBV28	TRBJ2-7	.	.	CASSLGPGWSYEQYF	TGTGCCAGCAGTTTAGGGCCAGGCTGGTCCTACGAGCAGTACTTC
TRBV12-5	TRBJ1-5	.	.	CASGLGMSSYSNQPQHF	TGTGCTAGTGGTTTGGGCATGAGCTCCTATAGCAATCAGCCCCAGCATTTT
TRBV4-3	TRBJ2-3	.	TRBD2	CASSQDPLAGGVGDTQYF	TGCGCCAGCAGCCAAGACCCCTTGGCGGGGGGGGTAGGAGATACGCAGTATTTT
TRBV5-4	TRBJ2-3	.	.	CASSLQAGLITDTQYF	TGTGCCAGCAGCTTGCAGGCGGGTCTAATCACAGATACGCAGTATTTT
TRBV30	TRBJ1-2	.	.	CAWSVRGSGYTF	TGTGCCTGGAGTGTTCGTGGGTCTGGCTACACCTTC
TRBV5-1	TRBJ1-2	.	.	CASSLTVLNYGYTF	TGCGCCAGCAGCTTGACAGTGTTAAACTATGGCTACACCTTC
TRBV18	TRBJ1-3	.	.	CASSPPGTGNTIYF	TGTGCCAGCTCACCACCGGGTACTGGAAACACCATATATTTT
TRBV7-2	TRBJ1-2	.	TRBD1	CASSFSGTGGNYGYTF	TGTGCCAGCAGCTTTTCCGGGACAGGGGGAAACTATGGCTACACCTTC
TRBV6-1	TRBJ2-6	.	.	CASKGQSGANVLTF	TGTGCCAGCAAGGGGCAATCTGGGGCCAACGTCCTGACTTTC
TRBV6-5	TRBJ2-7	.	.	CASSYAEGRTYEQYF	TGTGCCAGCAGTTACGCGGAGGGGAGAACCTACGAGCAGTACTTC
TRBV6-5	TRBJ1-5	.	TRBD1	CASSFQQGLQPQHF	TGTGCCAGCAGTTTCCAACAGGGGCTTCAGCCCCAGCATTTT
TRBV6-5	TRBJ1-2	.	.	CASSYGALYGYTF	TGTGCCAGCAGTTACGGAGCTCTCTATGGCTACACCTTC
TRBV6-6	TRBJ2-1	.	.	CATVTWGNNEQFF	TGTGCCACAGTTACCTGGGGAAACAATGAGCAGTTCTTC
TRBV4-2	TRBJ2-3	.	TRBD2	CASSPGTSGGGGTQYF	TGTGCCAGCAGCCCAGGGACTAGCGGAGGAGGTGGTACGCAGTATTTT
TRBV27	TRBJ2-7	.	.	CASSLAFGEQYF	TGTGCCAGCAGTTTAGCCTTCGGAGAGCAGTACTTC
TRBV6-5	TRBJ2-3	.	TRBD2	CASSRGGSTDTQYF	TGTGCCAGCAGTCGCGGGGGAAGCACAGATACGCAGTATTTT
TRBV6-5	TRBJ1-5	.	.	CASSYSGGGQPQHF	TGTGCCAGCAGTTACTCTGGGGGTGGCCAGCCCCAGCATTTT
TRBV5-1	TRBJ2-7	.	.	CASSFETNSYEQYF	TGCGCCAGCAGCTTCGAAACAAACTCCTACGAGCAGTACTTC
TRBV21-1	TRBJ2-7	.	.	CASRGDRVKSYEQYF	TGTGCCAGCAGGGGCGACAGAGTGAAATCCTACGAGCAGTACTTC
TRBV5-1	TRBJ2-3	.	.	CASSLSAGTDTQYF	TGCGCCAGCAGCTTGAGTGCGGGGACAGATACGCAGTATTTT
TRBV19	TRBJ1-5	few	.	CASSTAFAMSNQPQHF	TGTGCCAGTAGTACGGCGTTCGCAATGAGCAATCAGCCCCAGCATTTT
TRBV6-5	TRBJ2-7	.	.	CASRNSWDGPYEQYF	TGTGCCAGCAGAAACAGCTGGGACGGCCCCTACGAGCAGTACTTC
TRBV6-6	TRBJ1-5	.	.	CASSYNVGSNQPQHF	TGTGCCAGCAGTTACAATGTGGGTAGCAATCAGCCCCAGCATTTT
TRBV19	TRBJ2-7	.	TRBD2	CASSIWEGYEQYF	TGTGCCAGTAGTATCTGGGAGGGCTACGAGCAGTACTTC
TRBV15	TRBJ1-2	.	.	CATSRVIGLRRGYGYTF	TGTGCCACCAGCAGAGTGATTGGACTCCGAAGGGGCTATGGCTACACCTTC
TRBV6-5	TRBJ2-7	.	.	CASSYMGAREQYF	TGTGCCAGCAGTTACATGGGGGCGAGGGAGCAGTACTTC
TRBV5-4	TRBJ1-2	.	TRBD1	CASSPRTGGVVWYTF	TGTGCCAGCAGCCCAAGGACAGGGGGCGTTGTTTGGTACACCTTC
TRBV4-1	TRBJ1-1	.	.	CASSHPFRERGTEAFF	TGCGCCAGCAGCCACCCCTTCCGGGAGAGGGGCACTGAAGCTTTCTTT
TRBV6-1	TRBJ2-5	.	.	CASSLRWTDTETQYF	TGTGCCAGCAGCCTCAGATGGACAGATACAGAGACCCAGTACTTC
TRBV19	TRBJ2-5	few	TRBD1	CASSTYRGWQETQYF	TGTGCCAGTAGTACATACAGGGGTTGGCAAGAGACCCAGTACTTC
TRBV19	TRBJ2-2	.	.	CASRTFSNTGELFF	TGTGCCAGTAGGACCTTTAGTAACACCGGGGAGCTGTTTTTT
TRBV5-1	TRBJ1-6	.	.	CASSLEQNPNSPLHF	TGCGCCAGCAGCTTGGAGCAGAACCCCAATTCACCCCTCCACTTT
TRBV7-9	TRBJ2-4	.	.	CASSFSRDGIQYF	TGTGCCAGCAGCTTTTCAAGGGATGGCATTCAGTACTTC